This T cell receptor (beta chain) was sequenced for a study of blood T cells in healthy people across ages. Alongside a J-beta primer mix, a sample-barcoded 5' primer served in a second PCR lasting roughly 7 to 12 cycles. Each TCR beta cDNA got a 12-nucleotide random molecular identifier. Via MiXCR, TCRdb re-called the 5' RACE reads, giving one row per CDR3 protein. This sample has 1.5 million to 2 million distinct CDR3 sequences, with more than 35% found just once. CDR3 length equals 14 residues. Germline V gives CDR1 LGHDT, CDR2 YNNKEL (reference sequence). Trimming removed 2 bases at V and 5 bases at J, with 13 bases between.

The chain recombines TRBV3-1 with TRBJ2-7; D is uncertain. The sequenced sample consisted of blood. This receptor was identified in a human donor in good health. CDR3 nucleotides: TGTGCCAGCAGCCAATTGGCGGATAACAACGAGCAGTACTTC. Protein product: CASSQLADNNEQYF.